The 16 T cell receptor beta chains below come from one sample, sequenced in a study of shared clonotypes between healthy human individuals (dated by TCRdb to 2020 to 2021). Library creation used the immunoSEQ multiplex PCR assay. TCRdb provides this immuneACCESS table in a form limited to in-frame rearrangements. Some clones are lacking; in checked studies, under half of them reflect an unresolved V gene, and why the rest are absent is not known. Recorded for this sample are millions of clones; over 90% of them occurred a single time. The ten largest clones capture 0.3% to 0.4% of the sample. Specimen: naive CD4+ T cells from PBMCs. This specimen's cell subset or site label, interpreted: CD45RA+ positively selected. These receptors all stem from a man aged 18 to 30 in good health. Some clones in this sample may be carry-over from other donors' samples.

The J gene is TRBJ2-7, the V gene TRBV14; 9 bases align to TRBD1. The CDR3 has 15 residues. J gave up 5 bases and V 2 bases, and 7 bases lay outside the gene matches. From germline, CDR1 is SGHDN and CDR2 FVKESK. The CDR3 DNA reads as TGTGCCAGCAGCCAATTGGACAGGGGCCACGACGAGCAGTACTTC. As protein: CASSQLDRGHDEQYF.

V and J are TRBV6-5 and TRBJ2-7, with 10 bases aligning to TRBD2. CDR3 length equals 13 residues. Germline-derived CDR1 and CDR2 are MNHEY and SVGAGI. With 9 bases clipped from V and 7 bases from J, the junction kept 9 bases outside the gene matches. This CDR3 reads CASSSGSSREQYF. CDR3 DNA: TGTGCCAGTTCTAGCGGGAGTTCGAGGGAGCAGTACTTC.

As DNA, the CDR3 is TGTGCCAGCAGTTACCAACAGGCAAGCTCCTACAATGAGCAGTTCTTC. It yields the protein CASSYQQASSYNEQFF. This chain uses TRBV6-6 with TRBJ2-1; TRBD1 is a possible D gene (5 bases). The CDR3 is made up of 16 amino acids. CDR1 is MNHNY, CDR2 SVGAGI, per germline (reference sequence). V was pared by 2 bases and J by 0 bases, with 11 bases between.

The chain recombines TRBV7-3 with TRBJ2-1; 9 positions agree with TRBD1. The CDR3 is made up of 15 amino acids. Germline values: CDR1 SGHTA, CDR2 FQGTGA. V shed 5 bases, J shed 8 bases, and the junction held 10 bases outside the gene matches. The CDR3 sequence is CASSHLGQGSDEQFF. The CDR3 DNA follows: TGTGCCAGCAGCCACCTAGGACAGGGGAGCGATGAGCAGTTCTTC.

The CDR3 bases are TGCGCCAGCAGCCAAGATCGGGCGGGGTACTACGAGCAGTACTTC. This translates into CASSQDRAGYYEQYF. The chain recombines TRBV4-1 with TRBJ2-7; D may be TRBD2 (6 bases). The CDR3 covers 15 residues. The V end lost 0 bases, the J end lost 3 bases, and 12 bases lay between the germline ends. Germline V lookup: CDR1 MGHRA, CDR2 YSYEKL.

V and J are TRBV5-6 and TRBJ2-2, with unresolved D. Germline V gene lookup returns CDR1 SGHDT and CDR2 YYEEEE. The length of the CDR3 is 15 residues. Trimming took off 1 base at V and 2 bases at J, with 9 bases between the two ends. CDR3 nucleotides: TGTGCCAGCAGCTTGTACGTCCCTAACACCGGGGAGCTGTTTTTT. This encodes CASSLYVPNTGELFF.

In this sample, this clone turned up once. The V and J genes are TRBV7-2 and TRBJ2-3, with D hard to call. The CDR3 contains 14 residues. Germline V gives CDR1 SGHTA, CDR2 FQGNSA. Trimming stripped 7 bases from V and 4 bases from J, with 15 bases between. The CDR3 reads CASTLWGSPDTQYF. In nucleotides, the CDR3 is TGTGCCAGCACCCTCTGGGGTAGCCCAGATACGCAGTATTTT.

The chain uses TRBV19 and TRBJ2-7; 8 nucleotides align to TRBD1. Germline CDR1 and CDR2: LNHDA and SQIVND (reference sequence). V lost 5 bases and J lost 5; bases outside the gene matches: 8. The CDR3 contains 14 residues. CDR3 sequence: CASSLGQGIDEQYF. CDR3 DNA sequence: TGTGCCAGTAGTCTCGGACAGGGCATCGACGAGCAGTACTTC.

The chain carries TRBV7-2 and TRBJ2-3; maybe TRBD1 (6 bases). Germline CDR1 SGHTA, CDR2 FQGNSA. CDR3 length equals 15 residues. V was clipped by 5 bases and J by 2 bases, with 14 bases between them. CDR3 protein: CASSLPDRPTDTQYF. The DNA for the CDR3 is TGTGCCAGCAGCCTCCCGGACAGACCCACAGATACGCAGTATTTT.

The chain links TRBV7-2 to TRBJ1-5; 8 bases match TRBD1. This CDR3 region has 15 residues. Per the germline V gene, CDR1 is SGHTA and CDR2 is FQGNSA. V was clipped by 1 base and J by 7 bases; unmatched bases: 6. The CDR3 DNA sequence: TGTGCCAGCAGCTTAGTCCCAGGGGGCTACCAGCCCCAGCATTTT. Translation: CASSLVPGGYQPQHF.

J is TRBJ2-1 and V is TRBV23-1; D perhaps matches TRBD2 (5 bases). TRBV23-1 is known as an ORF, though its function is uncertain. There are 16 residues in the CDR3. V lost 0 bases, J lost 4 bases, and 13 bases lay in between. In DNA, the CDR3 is TGCGCCAGCAGTCAATCGTGGACGGGAAAGTACAATGAGCAGTTCTTC. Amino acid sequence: CASSQSWTGKYNEQFF.

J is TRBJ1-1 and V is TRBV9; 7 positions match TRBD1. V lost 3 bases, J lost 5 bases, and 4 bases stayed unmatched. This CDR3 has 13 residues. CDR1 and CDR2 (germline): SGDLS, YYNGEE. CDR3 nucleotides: TGTGCCAGCAGCGCTCTACAGGGGACTGAAGCTTTCTTT. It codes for CASSALQGTEAFF.

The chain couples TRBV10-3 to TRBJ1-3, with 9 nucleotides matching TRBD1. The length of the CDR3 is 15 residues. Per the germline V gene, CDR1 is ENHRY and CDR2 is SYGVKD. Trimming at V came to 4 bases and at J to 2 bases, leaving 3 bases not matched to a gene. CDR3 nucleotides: TGTGCCATCAGTGGGGACAGGGACCCTGGAAACACCATATATTTT. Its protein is CAISGDRDPGNTIYF.

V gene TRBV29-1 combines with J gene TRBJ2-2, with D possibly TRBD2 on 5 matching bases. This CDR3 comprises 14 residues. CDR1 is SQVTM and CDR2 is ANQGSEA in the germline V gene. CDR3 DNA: TGCAGTACAAAAGAGGGCAGTAACACCGGGGAGCTGTTTTTT. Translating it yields CSTKEGSNTGELFF.

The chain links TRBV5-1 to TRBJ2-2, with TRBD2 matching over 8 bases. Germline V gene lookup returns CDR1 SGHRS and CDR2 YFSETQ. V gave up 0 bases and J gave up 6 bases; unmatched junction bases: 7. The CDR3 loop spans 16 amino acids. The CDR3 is CASSLAGLGGAGELFF. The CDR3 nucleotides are TGCGCCAGCAGCTTGGCGGGACTAGGAGGAGCCGGGGAGCTGTTTTTT. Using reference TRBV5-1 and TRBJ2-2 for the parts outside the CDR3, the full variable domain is KAGVTQTPRYLIKTRGQQVTLSCSPISGHRSVSWYQQTPGQGLQFLFEYFSETQRNKGNFPGRFSGRQFSNSRSEMNVSTLELGDSALYLCASSLAGLGGAGELFFGEGSRLTVL.

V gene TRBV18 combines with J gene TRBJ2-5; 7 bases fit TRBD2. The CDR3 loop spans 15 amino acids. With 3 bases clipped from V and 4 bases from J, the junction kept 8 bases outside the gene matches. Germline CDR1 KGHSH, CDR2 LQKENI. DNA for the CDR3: TGTGCCAGCTCACCCCTGGGGTCGGGGGGAGAGACCCAGTACTTC. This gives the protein CASSPLGSGGETQYF. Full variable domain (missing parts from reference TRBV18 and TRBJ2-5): NAGVMQNPRHLVRRRGQEARLRCSPMKGHSHVYWYRQLPEEGLKFMVYLQKENIIDESGMPKERFSAEFPKEGPSILRIQQVVRGDSAAYFCASSPLGSGGETQYFGPGTRLLVL.